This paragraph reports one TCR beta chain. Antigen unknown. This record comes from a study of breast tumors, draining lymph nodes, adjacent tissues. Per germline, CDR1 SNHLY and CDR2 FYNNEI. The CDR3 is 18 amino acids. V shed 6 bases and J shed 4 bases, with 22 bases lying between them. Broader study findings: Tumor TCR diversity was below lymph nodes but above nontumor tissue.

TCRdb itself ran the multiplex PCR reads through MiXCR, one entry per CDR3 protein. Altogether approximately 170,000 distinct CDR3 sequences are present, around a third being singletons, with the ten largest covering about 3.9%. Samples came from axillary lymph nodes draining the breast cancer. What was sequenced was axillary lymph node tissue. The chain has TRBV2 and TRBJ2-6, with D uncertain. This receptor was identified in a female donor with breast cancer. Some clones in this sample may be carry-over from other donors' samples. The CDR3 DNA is TGTGCCAGCAGCGCGGCGAGTACGCCTAACACCGGGGCCAACGTCCTGACTTTC. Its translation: CASSAASTPNTGANVLTF.